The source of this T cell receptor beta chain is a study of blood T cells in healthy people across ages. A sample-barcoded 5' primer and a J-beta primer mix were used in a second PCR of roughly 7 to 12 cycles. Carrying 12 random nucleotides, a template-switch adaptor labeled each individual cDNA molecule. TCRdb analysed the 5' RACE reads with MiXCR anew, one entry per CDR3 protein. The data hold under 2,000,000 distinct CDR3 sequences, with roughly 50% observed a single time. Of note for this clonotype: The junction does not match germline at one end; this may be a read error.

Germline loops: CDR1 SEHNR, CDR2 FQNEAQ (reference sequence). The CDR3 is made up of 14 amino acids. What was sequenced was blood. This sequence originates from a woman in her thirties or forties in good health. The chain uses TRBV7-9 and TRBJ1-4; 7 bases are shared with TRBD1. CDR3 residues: CASSRDRAGEELFF. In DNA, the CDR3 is TGTGCCAGCAGCCGTGACAGGGCGGGTGAAGAACTGTTTTTT.